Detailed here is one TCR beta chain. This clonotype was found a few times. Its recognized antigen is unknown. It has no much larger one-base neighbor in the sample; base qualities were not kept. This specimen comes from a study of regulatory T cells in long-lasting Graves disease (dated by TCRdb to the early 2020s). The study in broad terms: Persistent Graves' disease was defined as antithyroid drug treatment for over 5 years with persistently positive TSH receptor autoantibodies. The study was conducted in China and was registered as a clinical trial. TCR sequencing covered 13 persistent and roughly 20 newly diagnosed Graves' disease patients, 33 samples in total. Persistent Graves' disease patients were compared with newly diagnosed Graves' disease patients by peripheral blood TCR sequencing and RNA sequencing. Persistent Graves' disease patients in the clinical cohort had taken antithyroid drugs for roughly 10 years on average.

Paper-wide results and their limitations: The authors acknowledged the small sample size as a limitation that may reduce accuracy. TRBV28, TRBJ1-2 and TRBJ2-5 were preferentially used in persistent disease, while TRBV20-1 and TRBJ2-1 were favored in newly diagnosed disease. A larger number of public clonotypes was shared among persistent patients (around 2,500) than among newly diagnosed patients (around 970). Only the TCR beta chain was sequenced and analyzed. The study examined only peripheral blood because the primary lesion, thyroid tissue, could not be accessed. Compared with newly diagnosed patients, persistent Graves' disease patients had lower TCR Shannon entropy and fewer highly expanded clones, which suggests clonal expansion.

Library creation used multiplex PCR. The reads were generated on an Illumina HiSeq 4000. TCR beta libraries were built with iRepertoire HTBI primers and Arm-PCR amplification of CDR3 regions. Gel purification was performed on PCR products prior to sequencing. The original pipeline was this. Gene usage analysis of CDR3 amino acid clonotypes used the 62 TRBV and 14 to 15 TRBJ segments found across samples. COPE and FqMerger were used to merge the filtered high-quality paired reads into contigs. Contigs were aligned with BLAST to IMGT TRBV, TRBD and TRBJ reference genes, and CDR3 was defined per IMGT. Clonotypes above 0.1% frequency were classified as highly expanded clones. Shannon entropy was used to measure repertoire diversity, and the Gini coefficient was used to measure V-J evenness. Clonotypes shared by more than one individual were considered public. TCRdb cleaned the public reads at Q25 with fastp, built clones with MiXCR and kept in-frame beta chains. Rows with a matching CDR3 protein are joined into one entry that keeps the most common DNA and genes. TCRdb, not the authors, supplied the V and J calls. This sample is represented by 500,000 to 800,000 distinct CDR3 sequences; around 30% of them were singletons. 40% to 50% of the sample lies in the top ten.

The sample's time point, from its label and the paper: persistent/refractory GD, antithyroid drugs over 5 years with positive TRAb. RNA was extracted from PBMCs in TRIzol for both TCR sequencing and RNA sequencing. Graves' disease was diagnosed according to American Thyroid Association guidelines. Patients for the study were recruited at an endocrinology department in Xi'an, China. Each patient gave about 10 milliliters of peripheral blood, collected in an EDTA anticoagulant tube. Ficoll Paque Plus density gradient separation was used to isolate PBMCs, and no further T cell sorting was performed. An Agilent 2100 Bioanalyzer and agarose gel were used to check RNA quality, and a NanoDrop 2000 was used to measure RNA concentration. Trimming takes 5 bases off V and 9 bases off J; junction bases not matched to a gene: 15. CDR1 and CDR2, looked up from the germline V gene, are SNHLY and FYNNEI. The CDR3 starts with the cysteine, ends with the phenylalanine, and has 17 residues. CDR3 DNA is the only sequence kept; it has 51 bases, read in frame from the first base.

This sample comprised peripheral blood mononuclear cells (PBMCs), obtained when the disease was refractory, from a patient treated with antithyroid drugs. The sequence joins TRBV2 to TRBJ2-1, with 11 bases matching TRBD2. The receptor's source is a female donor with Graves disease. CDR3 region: CASSYGVVAGGPTEQFF. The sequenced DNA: TGTGCCAGCAGTTACGGAGTCGTAGCGGGAGGGCCGACTGAGCAGTTCTTC.